The entry below gives a single T cell receptor (beta chain) sequence along with its context. What it binds is not known. Donors had nominal health at sampling but likely had unrecorded immune exposures. This sample is drawn from a study of cytomegalovirus exposure and HLA in healthy donors. Study-level results: The authors later found TCR association rates varying by HLA locus, with DRB1 most and HLA-C fewest. Apart from CMV serostatus, no immune exposure information was available.

With V trimmed by 3 bases and J by 4 bases, 19 bases remained unmatched. The germline CDR1 and CDR2 sequences are SGHVS and FQNEAQ. The CDR3 totals 19 residues. The study ran its PCR with 60 Vbeta and 13 Jbeta primers. As handled by the study authors: There were about 86 million unique TCR beta chains by a later count, and around 10 million of them were shared. This table comes from immunoSEQ multiplex PCR, and its TCRdb copy is limited to in-frame clones, with some not included. Clonal size and the V and J genes are those of that table, whereas D and trimming came from the DNA. In the table there are about 160,000 clones, over 70% of which are singletons.

Sequenced sample: PBMCs. The V call is TRBV7-8, the J call TRBJ2-5; 8 nucleotides align to TRBD1. This TCR was sampled from a woman aged 45-65 years in good health and CMV-seropositive. CDR3 amino acids: CASSLDPGTGHEGRETQYF. The CDR3 nucleotides are TGTGCCAGCAGCTTGGATCCCGGGACAGGTCATGAGGGTAGAGAGACCCAGTACTTC.